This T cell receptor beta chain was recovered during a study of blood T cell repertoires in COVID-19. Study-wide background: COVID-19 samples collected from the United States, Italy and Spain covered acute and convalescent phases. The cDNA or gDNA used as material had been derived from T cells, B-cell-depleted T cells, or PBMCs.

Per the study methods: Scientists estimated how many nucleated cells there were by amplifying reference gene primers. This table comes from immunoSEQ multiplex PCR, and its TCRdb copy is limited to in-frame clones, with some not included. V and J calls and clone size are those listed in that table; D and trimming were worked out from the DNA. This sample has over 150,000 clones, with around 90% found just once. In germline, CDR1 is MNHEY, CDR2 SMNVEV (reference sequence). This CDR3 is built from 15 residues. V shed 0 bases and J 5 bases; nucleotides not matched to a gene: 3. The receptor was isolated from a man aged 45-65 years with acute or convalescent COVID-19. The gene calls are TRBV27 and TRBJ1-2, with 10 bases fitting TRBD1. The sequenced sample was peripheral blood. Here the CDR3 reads CASSLSTGGSYGYTF. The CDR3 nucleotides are TGTGCCAGCAGTTTATCGACAGGGGGCTCGTATGGCTACACCTTC.